The following is a T cell receptor (beta chain) sequence with its context. Original processing notes: By means of reference gene primer amplification, nucleated cell counts were estimated. Sequencing was performed with immunoSEQ multiplex PCR; in TCRdb, only in-frame clones are kept and a portion is missing. The DNA was the basis for D and trimming; V, J and clone size are from that table. This sample yields approximately 170,000 clones, of which 80% to 90% are seen a single time; about 1.9% belongs to the top ten. CDR1 and CDR2 (germline): SGHRS, YFSETQ. CDR3 length equals 15 residues. V was clipped by 8 bases and J by 3 bases, with 20 bases between them. This specimen belongs to a study of blood T cell repertoires in COVID-19. Across the whole study: COVID-19 samples collected from the United States, Italy and Spain covered acute and convalescent phases.

The sequenced sample consisted of peripheral blood. The V call is TRBV5-1, the J call TRBJ2-5; weak D call: TRBD2 (5 bases). The sequence was obtained from a young man who had recovered from COVID-19. The CDR3 coding sequence is TGCGCCAGTACAACAGCGGAAGCTACAAAAGAGACCCAGTACTTC. Translating gives CASTTAEATKETQYF.